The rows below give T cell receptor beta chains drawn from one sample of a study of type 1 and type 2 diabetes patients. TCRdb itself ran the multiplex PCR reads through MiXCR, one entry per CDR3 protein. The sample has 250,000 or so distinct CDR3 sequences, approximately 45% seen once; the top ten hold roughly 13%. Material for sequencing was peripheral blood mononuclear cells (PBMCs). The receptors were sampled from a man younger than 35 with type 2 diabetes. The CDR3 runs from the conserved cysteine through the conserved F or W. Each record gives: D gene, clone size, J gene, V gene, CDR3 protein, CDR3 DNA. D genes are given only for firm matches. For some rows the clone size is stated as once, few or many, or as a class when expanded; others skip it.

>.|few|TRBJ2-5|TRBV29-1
CSLGAGSVVGETQYF
TGCAGCCTAGGGGCAGGGTCTGTCGTTGGTGAGACCCAGTACTTC
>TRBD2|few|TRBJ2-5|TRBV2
CASRGWGGETQYF
TGTGCCAGCAGGGGCTGGGGGGGAGAGACCCAGTACTTC
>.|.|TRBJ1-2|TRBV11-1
CASGVGDRGYTF
TGTGCCAGCGGCGTGGGAGATCGAGGCTACACCTTC
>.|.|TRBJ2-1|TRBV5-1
CASKGQGPEQFF
TGCGCCAGCAAAGGGCAGGGACCTGAGCAGTTCTTC
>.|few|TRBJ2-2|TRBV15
CATSFANTGELFF
TGTGCCACCAGCTTCGCGAACACCGGGGAGCTGTTTTTT
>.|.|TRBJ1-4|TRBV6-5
CASRKQGLGEELFF
TGTGCCAGCAGAAAACAGGGTTTGGGTGAAGAACTGTTTTTT
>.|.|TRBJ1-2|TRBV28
CAASGGYGYTF
TGTGCTGCATCAGGAGGGTATGGCTACACCTTC
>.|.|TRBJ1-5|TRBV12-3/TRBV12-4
CASSPTGDSNQPQHF
TGTGCCAGCAGCCCGACAGGAGATAGCAATCAGCCCCAGCATTTT
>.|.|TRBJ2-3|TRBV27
CASSLSEGITDTQYF
TGTGCCAGCAGTTTATCAGAGGGGATCACAGATACGCAGTATTTT
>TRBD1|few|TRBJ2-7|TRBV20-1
CSARGSGTGNEQYF
TGCAGTGCTAGAGGATCCGGGACAGGCAACGAGCAGTACTTC